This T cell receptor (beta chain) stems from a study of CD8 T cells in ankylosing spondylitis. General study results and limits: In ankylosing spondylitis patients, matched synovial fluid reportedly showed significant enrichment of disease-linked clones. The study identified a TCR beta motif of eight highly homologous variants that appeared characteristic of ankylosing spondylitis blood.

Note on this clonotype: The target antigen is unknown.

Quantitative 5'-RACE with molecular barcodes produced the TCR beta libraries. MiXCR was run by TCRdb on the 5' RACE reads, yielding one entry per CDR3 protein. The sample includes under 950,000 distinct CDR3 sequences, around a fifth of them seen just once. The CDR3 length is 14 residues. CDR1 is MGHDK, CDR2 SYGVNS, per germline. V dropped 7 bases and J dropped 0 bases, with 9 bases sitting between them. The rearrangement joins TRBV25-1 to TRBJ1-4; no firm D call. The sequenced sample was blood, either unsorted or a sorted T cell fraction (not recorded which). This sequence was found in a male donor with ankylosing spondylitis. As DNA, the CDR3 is TGTGCCAGCACCAACGCAGCAACTAATGAAAAACTGTTTTTT. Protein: CASTNAATNEKLFF.